Each of the 25 T cell receptor beta chains below was sequenced from the same sample in a study of regulatory T cells in long-lasting Graves disease (dated by TCRdb to the early 2020s). The label giving this sample's time point can be read as: persistent/refractory GD, antithyroid drugs over 5 years with positive TRAb. For both TCR sequencing and RNA sequencing, RNA was extracted from PBMCs in TRIzol. To prepare the library, multiplex PCR was applied. TCRdb records Illumina HiSeq 4000 as the sequencer. iRepertoire HTBI primers and Arm-PCR amplification of CDR3 regions were used to construct TCR beta libraries. TCRdb reanalyzed the raw reads on its own, using fastp at Q25 for trimming and MiXCR for clone calling, and kept in-frame beta chains. Rows with a matching CDR3 protein are joined into one entry that keeps the most common DNA and genes. Here the sample has roughly 450,000 distinct CDR3 sequences; less than 25% occur a single time. The ten largest clonotypes hold about 8.3% of the sample.

The specimen comprised peripheral blood mononuclear cells (PBMCs), sampled when the disease was refractory, from a patient treated with antithyroid drugs. The origin of the receptors is a female donor with Graves disease.

In this sample, this clonotype turned up many times. The chain links TRBV6-1 to TRBJ2-5; TRBD1 matches 7 bases. The trim removed 7 bases at V and 4 bases at J, leaving 6 bases unmatched. From germline, CDR1 is MNHNS and CDR2 SASEGT. The CDR3 totals 13 residues. CDR3 protein: CASNEGAGETQYF. The CDR3 DNA sequence: TGTGCCAGCAACGAGGGGGCAGGAGAGACCCAGTACTTC.

The chain links TRBV7-9 to TRBJ1-3; D is undetermined. V was shortened by 8 bases and J by 0 bases, with 17 bases between the two germline ends. The CDR3 is 16 residues long. In germline, CDR1 is SEHNR, CDR2 FQNEAQ (reference sequence). CDR3 region: CASAGTLGPSGNTIYF. The CDR3 coding sequence is TGTGCCAGCGCTGGAACCCTCGGACCCTCTGGAAACACCATATATTTT.

Ten or more counts support this clonotype. V is TRBV13 and J is TRBJ2-2; 10 bases fit TRBD1. Germline CDR1 is PRHDT and CDR2 is FYEKMQ (reference sequence). Trimming removed 0 bases from V and 6 bases from J; junction bases left unmatched: 4. The CDR3 contains 16 residues. The CDR3 reads CASSLGDRGRPGELFF. Here the CDR3 DNA reads TGTGCCAGCAGCTTAGGAGACAGGGGGCGCCCCGGGGAGCTGTTTTTT.

This clonotype was detected a few times. The genes are TRBV11-2 and TRBJ1-2; D gene ambiguous. Trimming removed 4 bases from V and 0 bases from J, with 24 bases in between. Germline V lookup: CDR1 SGHAT, CDR2 FQNNGV. This CDR3 spans 19 amino acids. In DNA, the CDR3 is TGTGCCAGCAGCTCACAAACATCCGGAAGGTTTGGGGCTAACTATGGCTACACCTTC. This codes for CASSSQTSGRFGANYGYTF.

There are a few counts of this clonotype. V usage is TRBV6-1 and J usage is TRBJ2-7; 9 bases are a match to TRBD2. J gave up 6 bases and V 6 bases, and 15 bases lay outside the gene matches. CDR3 size: 16 residues. CDR1 and CDR2 (germline): MNHNS, SASEGT. Here the CDR3 DNA reads TGTGCCAGCAGACCGGGACTAGCCTTGTCAACCGGCGAGCAGTACTTC. It yields the protein CASRPGLALSTGEQYF.

This clonotype was seen only a few times. The gene calls are TRBV5-4 and TRBJ1-1, with D possibly being TRBD1 (6 bases). The CDR3 loop spans 13 amino acids. Looked up from germline, CDR1 is SGHNT and CDR2 is YYREEE (reference sequence). V lost 7 bases and J lost 4, with 14 bases in between. CDR3 bases: TGTGCCAGCTTTGAGGGGGGAGGCACTGAAGCTTTCTTT. As protein: CASFEGGGTEAFF.

This chain connects TRBV2 to TRBJ2-3, with TRBD1 as a possible D gene (6 bases). Germline CDR1 reads SNHLY; CDR2 reads FYNNEI. The CDR3 has 15 amino acids. The germline V and J ends were trimmed by 5 bases and 0 bases, with 12 bases remaining between them. CDR3 in amino acids: CASSYPTGSTDTQYF. In DNA, the CDR3 is TGTGCCAGCAGTTACCCGACAGGTAGCACAGATACGCAGTATTTT.

In its sample, this clonotype was seen many times. The rearrangement links TRBV30 to TRBJ1-1; weak D call: TRBD1 (6 bases). Trimming took 4 bases from V and 4 from J, leaving 16 bases between them. In germline, CDR1 is GTSNPN, CDR2 SVGIG (reference sequence). The CDR3 has 14 amino acids. CDR3 region: CAWTPTGFGTEAFF. CDR3 DNA sequence: TGTGCCTGGACCCCAACAGGGTTTGGCACTGAAGCTTTCTTT.

Ten or more counts support this clonotype. The V gene is TRBV28, the J gene TRBJ1-2, with TRBD1 matching 9 bases. Germline V gives CDR1 MDHEN, CDR2 SYDVKM. The junction had 8 bases not matched to a gene; V was cut back by 2 bases and J by 4 bases. The CDR3 is 16 residues long. As DNA, the CDR3 is TGTGCCAGCAGTTTAGGTACAGGGGGCGCCTCCTATGGCTACACCTTC. Translated: CASSLGTGGASYGYTF.

This clonotype showed up just a few times. The rearrangement links TRBV7-2 to TRBJ1-6; D perhaps matches TRBD1 (5 bases). The CDR3 runs 15 residues. Germline values: CDR1 SGHTA, CDR2 FQGNSA. V was clipped by 3 bases and J by 5 bases, with 11 bases between them. The CDR3 DNA follows: TGTGCCAGCAGCTTCTACGACAGCAATAATTCACCCCTCCACTTT. It specifies CASSFYDSNNSPLHF.

The CDR3 DNA reads as TGTGCCAGCAGTTTAGGGGGGACCCTTAACAATGAGCAGTTCTTC. Translation gives CASSLGGTLNNEQFF. The V gene is TRBV28, the J gene TRBJ2-1; D is possibly TRBD2 (6 bases). Trimming cost V 2 bases and J 5 bases, with 13 bases left between them. Germline V lookup: CDR1 MDHEN, CDR2 SYDVKM. The CDR3 totals 15 residues.

V usage is TRBV3-1 and J usage is TRBJ2-3; the D gene could be TRBD1 or TRBD2 (6 bases each). Germline V gives CDR1 LGHDT, CDR2 YNNKEL (reference sequence). The CDR3 is 14 residues long. Trimming pared 4 bases from V and 5 bases from J, leaving 13 bases between. The CDR3 loop reads CASSPYGGVDTQYF. The DNA of the CDR3 is TGTGCCAGCAGCCCCTACGGGGGCGTAGATACGCAGTATTTT.

This clonotype turned up a few times. This chain uses TRBV12-3 or TRBV12-4 with TRBJ2-7; D is possibly TRBD2 (6 bases). The CDR3 is 15 amino acids. The V end lost 6 bases, the J end lost 0 bases, and 15 bases lay between the germline ends. This CDR3 reads CASRWGDQGSYEQYF. CDR3 nucleotides: TGTGCCAGCAGGTGGGGGGATCAGGGCTCCTACGAGCAGTACTTC.

The table lists this clonotype with a count of one. V is TRBV2 and J is TRBJ2-7, with 7 bases identical to TRBD2. V lost 7 bases, J lost 6 bases, and 21 bases stayed unmatched. CDR3 length: 17 residues. Germline V lookup: CDR1 SNHLY, CDR2 FYNNEI. CDR3 sequence (DNA): TGTGCCAGCATGCTTAGAGCGTCCGGGACTATATCTTCCGAGCAGTACTTC. This encodes CASMLRASGTISSEQYF.

This clonotype was seen at least ten times. The J gene is TRBJ2-3, the V gene TRBV7-3; TRBD2 might be the D (5 bases). The germline CDR1 and CDR2 sequences are SGHTA and FQGTGA. V lost 3 bases and J 6 bases, leaving 10 bases between the germline ends. The CDR3 length is 13 residues. CDR3 region: CASSLREFDTQYF. The CDR3 DNA follows: TGTGCCAGCAGCTTGAGGGAGTTCGATACGCAGTATTTT.

This clonotype was detected only a few times. The chain couples TRBV10-3 to TRBJ2-4, with D possibly matching TRBD2 (6 bases). CDR1 is ENHRY, CDR2 SYGVKD, per germline. V was trimmed by 1 base and J by 0 bases, leaving 19 bases between them. This CDR3 region has 19 residues. CDR3 coding DNA: TGTGCCATCAGTGAGTTAAGGCTAGCGAGTGCCCTAGCCAAAAACATTCAGTACTTC. Translating it yields CAISELRLASALAKNIQYF.

This clonotype was picked up many times. The chain recombines TRBV27 with TRBJ2-7; D is undetermined. The V gene lost 2 bases and the J gene lost 4 bases, with 9 bases spanning the gap. CDR1 MNHEY and CDR2 SMNVEV come from the germline V gene (reference sequence). There are 13 residues in the CDR3. CDR3 DNA: TGTGCCAGCAGTTTAAGTATACAGTACGAGCAGTACTTC. It yields the protein CASSLSIQYEQYF.

By proportion, this clonotype is medium-sized (0.01 to 0.1%). This chain links TRBV11-2 with TRBJ2-1, with TRBD1 matching over 7 bases. The CDR3 contains 15 residues. Germline V gives CDR1 SGHAT, CDR2 FQNNGV. Trimming cost V 1 base and J 4 bases; bases outside gene matches: 4. DNA of the CDR3: TGTGCCAGCAGCTTAGGACAGGGAGTGTACAATGAGCAGTTCTTC. This translates into CASSLGQGVYNEQFF.

This clonotype was observed at least ten times. This rearrangement joins TRBV2 to TRBJ1-6; D is possibly TRBD1 (5 bases). The germline CDR1 and CDR2 sequences are SNHLY and FYNNEI. Trimming cost V 0 bases and J 0 bases, with 12 bases left between them. The length of the CDR3 is 18 residues. The CDR3 bases are TGTGCCAGCAGTGAAGCGGGACTGATGAGCTCCTATAATTCACCCCTCCACTTT. Encoded protein: CASSEAGLMSSYNSPLHF.

This clonotype was picked up many times. V usage is TRBV20-1 and J usage is TRBJ1-6; D gene uncertain. V was cut by 0 bases and J by 7 bases, with 13 bases left in between. The V gene's germline CDR1 is DFQATT and CDR2 SNEGSKA (reference sequence). The CDR3 is 15 residues long. The CDR3 DNA sequence: TGCAGTGCTAGAGATACGGGAGTGGGAAATTCACCCCTCCACTTT. Translation: CSARDTGVGNSPLHF.

This clonotype was seen more than once but under ten times. The chain employs TRBV20-1 and TRBJ1-5; D gene uncertain. The V end lost 1 base, the J end lost 6 bases, and 16 bases lay between the germline ends. CDR1 is DFQATT and CDR2 is SNEGSKA in the germline V gene (reference sequence). The CDR3 totals 15 residues. As DNA, the CDR3 is TGCAGTGCTAGAGTTCCCGGGTCTATTGCTCAGCCCCAGCATTTT. Protein: CSARVPGSIAQPQHF.

This clonotype was seen a handful of times. This could be a read error, since a much larger clone is one nucleotide away. V is TRBV27 and J is TRBJ1-2, with D maybe TRBD1 (5 bases). Trimming removed 2 bases from V and 6 bases from J, with 10 bases in between. The CDR3 sequence is 13 residues long. The germline V gene encodes CDR1 MNHEY and CDR2 SMNVEV (reference sequence). The CDR3 region has the DNA TGTGCCAGCAGTTTAAGGGGTGGAGATGGCTACACCTTC. Its protein product is CASSLRGGDGYTF.

This clonotype was counted ten times or more. The chain joins TRBV30 to TRBJ1-5; D remains ambiguous. This CDR3 contains 14 residues. The V end was cut by 0 bases, the J end by 0 bases, with 6 bases between. Germline CDR1 GTSNPN, CDR2 SVGIG (reference sequence). CDR3 nucleotide sequence: TGTGCCTGGAGTGTATGGGGTAGCAATCAGCCCCAGCATTTT. It codes for CAWSVWGSNQPQHF. Looking up the rest from reference TRBV30 and TRBJ1-5 gives the full variable domain: SQTIHQWPATLVQPVGSPLSLECTVEGTSNPNLYWYRQAAGRGLQLLFYSVGIGQISSEVPQNLSASRPQDRQFILSSKKLLLSDSGFYLCAWSVWGSNQPQHFGDGTRLSIL.

There are many counts of this clonotype. V usage is TRBV27 and J usage is TRBJ1-2; a weak D match, TRBD1 (5 bases). Germline loops: CDR1 MNHEY, CDR2 SMNVEV (reference sequence). The CDR3 spans 15 residues. V lost 2 bases and J lost 6, with 16 bases in between. The CDR3 loop reads CASSLGGAVGNGYTF. DNA of the CDR3: TGTGCCAGCAGTTTAGGTGGGGCAGTCGGTAATGGCTACACCTTC.

This clonotype has ten or more counts. The chain combines TRBV27 with TRBJ1-2; D gene unclear. Germline V gene lookup returns CDR1 MNHEY and CDR2 SMNVEV (reference sequence). CDR3 length: 13 amino acids. V dropped 4 bases and J dropped 7 bases, with 13 bases sitting between them. The DNA of the CDR3 is TGTGCCAGCAGTTCCCGACGGAGGGCTGGCTACACCTTC. Translated, it gives CASSSRRRAGYTF.